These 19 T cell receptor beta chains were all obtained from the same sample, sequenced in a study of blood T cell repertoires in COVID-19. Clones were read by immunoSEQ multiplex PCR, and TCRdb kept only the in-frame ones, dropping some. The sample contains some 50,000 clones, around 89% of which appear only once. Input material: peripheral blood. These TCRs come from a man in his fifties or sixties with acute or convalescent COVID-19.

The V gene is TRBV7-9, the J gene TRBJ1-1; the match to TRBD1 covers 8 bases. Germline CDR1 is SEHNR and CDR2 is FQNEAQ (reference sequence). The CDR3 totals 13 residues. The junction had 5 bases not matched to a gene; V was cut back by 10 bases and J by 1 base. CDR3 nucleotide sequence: TGTGCCACCGGGGACAGGACGAACACTGAAGCTTTCTTT. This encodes CATGDRTNTEAFF.

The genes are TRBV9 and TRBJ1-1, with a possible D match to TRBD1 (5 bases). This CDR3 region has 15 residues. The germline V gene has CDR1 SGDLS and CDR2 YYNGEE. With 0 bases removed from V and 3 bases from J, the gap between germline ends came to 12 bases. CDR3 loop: CASSVEGQGYTEAFF. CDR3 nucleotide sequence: TGTGCCAGCAGCGTAGAAGGGCAGGGATACACTGAAGCTTTCTTT.

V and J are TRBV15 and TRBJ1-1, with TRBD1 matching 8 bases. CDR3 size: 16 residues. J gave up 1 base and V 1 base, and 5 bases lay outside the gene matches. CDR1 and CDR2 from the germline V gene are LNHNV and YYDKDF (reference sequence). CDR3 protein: CATSRVRTGKNTEAFF. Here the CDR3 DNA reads TGTGCCACCAGCAGAGTTAGGACAGGGAAGAACACTGAAGCTTTCTTT.

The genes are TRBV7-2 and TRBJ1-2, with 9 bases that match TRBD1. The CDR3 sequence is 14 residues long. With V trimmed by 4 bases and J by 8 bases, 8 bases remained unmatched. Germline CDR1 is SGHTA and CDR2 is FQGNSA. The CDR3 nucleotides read TGTGCCAGCAGCTCCGACAGGGGGAGACGAGGCTACACCTTC. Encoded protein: CASSSDRGRRGYTF.

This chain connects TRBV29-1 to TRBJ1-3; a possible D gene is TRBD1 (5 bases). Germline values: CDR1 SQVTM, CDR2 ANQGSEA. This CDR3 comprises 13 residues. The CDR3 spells CGPGGPSGNTIYF. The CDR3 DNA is TGCGGGCCGGGGGGACCCTCTGGAAACACCATATATTTT.

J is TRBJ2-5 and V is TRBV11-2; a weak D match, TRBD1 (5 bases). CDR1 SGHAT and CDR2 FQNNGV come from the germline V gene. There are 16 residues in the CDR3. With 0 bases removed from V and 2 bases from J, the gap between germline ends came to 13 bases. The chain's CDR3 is CASSLEGRTIQETQYF. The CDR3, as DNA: TGTGCCAGCAGCTTAGAGGGCAGGACAATTCAAGAGACCCAGTACTTC.

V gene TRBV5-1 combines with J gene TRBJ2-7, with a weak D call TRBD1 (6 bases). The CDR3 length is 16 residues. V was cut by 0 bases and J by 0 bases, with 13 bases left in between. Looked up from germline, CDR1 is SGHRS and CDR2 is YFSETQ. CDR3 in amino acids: CASSLARQDSSYEQYF. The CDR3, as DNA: TGCGCCAGCAGCTTGGCCCGACAGGACAGCTCCTACGAGCAGTACTTC.

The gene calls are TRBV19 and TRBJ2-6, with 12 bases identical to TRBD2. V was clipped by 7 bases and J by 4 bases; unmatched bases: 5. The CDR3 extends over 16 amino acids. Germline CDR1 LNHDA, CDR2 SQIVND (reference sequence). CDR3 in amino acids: CASTSGGASGANVLTF. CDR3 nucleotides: TGTGCCAGTACTAGCGGGGGGGCTTCCGGGGCCAACGTCCTGACTTTC.

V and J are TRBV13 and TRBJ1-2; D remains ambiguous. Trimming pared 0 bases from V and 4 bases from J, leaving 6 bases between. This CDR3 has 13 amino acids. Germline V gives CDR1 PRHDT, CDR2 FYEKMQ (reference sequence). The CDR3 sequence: CASSLGSTYGYTF. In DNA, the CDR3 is TGTGCCAGCAGCTTAGGCAGTACCTATGGCTACACCTTC. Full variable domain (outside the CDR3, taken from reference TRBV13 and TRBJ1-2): AAGVIQSPRHLIKEKRETATLKCYPIPRHDTVYWYQQGPGQDPQFLISFYEKMQSDKGSIPDRFSAQQFSDYHSELNMSSLELGDSALYFCASSLGSTYGYTFGSGTRLTVV.

The CDR3 reads CAWRGGNGELFF. DNA for the CDR3: TGTGCCTGGAGGGGGGGAAACGGGGAGCTGTTTTTT. This chain joins TRBV30 and TRBJ2-2; tentative D call: TRBD2 (6 bases). The CDR3 is 12 amino acids. V was cut by 3 bases and J by 7 bases, with 9 bases left in between. Germline-derived CDR1 and CDR2 are GTSNPN and SVGIG (reference sequence).

CDR3 DNA: TGTGCCAGCAGCAAAACGACCGAAGTTACAGGGGAAGGCTCACCCCTCCACTTT. The encoded protein is CASSKTTEVTGEGSPLHF. The chain has TRBV21-1 and TRBJ1-6; the tabulated D call, TRBD1, remains unverified against the DNA. TRBV21-1 is termed a pseudogene. The CDR3 sequence is 18 residues long.

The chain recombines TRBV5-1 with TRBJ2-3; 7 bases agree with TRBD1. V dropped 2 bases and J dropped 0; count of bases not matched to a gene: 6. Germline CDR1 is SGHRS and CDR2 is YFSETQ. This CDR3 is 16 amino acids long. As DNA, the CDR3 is TGCGCCAGCAGCTTACAAGGACAGGCCAGCACAGATACGCAGTATTTT. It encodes CASSLQGQASTDTQYF. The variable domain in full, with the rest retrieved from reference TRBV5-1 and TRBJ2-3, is KAGVTQTPRYLIKTRGQQVTLSCSPISGHRSVSWYQQTPGQGLQFLFEYFSETQRNKGNFPGRFSGRQFSNSRSEMNVSTLELGDSALYLCASSLQGQASTDTQYFGPGTRLTVL.

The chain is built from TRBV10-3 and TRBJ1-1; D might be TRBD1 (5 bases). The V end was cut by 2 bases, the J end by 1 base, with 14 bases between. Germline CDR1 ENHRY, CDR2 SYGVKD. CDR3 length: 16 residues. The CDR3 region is CAISERPGIWNTEAFF. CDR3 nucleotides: TGTGCCATCAGTGAGAGGCCAGGGATTTGGAACACTGAAGCTTTCTTT.

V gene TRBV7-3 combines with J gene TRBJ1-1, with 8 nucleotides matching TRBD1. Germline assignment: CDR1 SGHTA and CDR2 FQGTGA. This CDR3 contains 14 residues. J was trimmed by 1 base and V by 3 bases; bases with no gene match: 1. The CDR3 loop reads CASSLTGANTEAFF. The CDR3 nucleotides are TGTGCCAGCAGCTTGACAGGGGCGAACACTGAAGCTTTCTTT.

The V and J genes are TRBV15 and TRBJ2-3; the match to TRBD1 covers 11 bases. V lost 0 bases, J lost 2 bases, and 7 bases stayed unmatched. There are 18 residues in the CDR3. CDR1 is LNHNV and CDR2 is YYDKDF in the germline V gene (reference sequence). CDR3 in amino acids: CATSRDWDRGGLTDTQYF. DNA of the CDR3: TGTGCCACCAGCAGAGATTGGGACAGGGGGGGCCTCACAGATACGCAGTATTTT.

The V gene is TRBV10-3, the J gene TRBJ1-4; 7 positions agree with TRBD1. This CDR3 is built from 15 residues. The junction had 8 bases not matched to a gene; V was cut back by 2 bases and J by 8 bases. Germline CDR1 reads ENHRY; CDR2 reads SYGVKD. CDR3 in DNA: TGTGCCATCAGTGAGAAGACAGGGATCAGCGAAAAACTGTTTTTT. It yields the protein CAISEKTGISEKLFF.

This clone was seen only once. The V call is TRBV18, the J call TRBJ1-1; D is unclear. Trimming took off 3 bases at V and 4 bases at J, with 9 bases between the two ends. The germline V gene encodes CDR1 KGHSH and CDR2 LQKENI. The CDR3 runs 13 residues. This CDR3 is CASSPSLATEAFF. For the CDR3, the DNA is TGTGCCAGCTCACCGTCGTTGGCCACTGAAGCTTTCTTT.

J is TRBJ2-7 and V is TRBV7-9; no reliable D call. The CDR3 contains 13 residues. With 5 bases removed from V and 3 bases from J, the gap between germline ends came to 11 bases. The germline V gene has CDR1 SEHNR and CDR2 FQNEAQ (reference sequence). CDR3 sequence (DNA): TGTGCCAGCAGCATCCCCCCCCTCTACGAGCAGTACTTC. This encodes CASSIPPLYEQYF.

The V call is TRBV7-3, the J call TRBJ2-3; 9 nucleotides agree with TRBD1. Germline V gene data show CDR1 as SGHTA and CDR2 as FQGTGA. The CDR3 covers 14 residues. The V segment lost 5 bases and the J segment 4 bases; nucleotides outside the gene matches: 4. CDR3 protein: CASSTRQGADTQYF. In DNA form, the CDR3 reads TGTGCCAGCAGCACCCGACAGGGGGCAGATACGCAGTATTTT.